This T cell receptor (beta chain) was found in a study of glioma-infiltrating T cells. Using RNA template, CDR3s of TCR alpha and beta were amplified with iRepertoire arm-PCR. Input was about 85-450 ng of tissue mRNA or PBMC total RNA. TCRdb re-analysed the multiplex PCR reads in MiXCR, keeping a single row per CDR3 protein. The sample records under 130,000 distinct CDR3 sequences, 29% being singletons. The CDR3 spans 16 residues. J was trimmed by 1 base and V by 1 base; bases with no gene match: 4. The germline CDR1 and CDR2 sequences are SGHTA and FQGNSA. This clonotype was detected only a few times. Its antigen is unidentified. Study results and caveats: Gliomas, especially low-grade, showed above-expected tissue-blood divergence; non-neoplastic patients showed below. CDR3 overlap between tissue and blood was very small.

The TCR was taken from a human donor with low-grade glioma or glioblastoma, undergoing nonglioma brain surgery, or in good health (not recorded which). The sample taken for sequencing was glioma tissue, nonneoplastic brain tissue, or PBMCs (not recorded which). The V call is TRBV7-2, the J call TRBJ2-1; 7 nucleotides line up with TRBD1. CDR3 nucleotide sequence: TGTGCCAGCAGCTTAGAGGGGGCGGTATCCTACAATGAGCAGTTCTTC. Its protein product is CASSLEGAVSYNEQFF.